The 30 T cell receptor beta chains in this list originate from one sample, sequenced in a study of T cells in Graves' hyperthyroidism and ophthalmopathy. Amplification targeted TCR beta CDR3 regions from RNA transcripts. The HTBI primer set served for first-round RT-PCR of the TCR CDR3. TCRdb re-derived calls from the multiplex PCR reads in MiXCR, one entry per CDR3 protein. The data show under 400,000 distinct CDR3 sequences, 21% seen once. The specimen was blood. The receptors were gathered from a woman aged 50 to 60 with Graves' hyperthyroidism.

The chain links TRBV27 to TRBJ1-1; D is unclear. The CDR3 has 13 residues. Germline CDR1 reads MNHEY; CDR2 reads SMNVEV (reference sequence). V lost 3 bases, J lost 8 bases, and 13 bases lay in between. The CDR3 nucleotides are TGTGCCAGCAGTTTTCGGGGTAGGAGCGAAGCTTTCTTT. This encodes CASSFRGRSEAFF.

This clonotype has a count of ten or more. The chain links TRBV3-1 to TRBJ2-7; TRBD1 might be the D (6 bases). The germline V gene has CDR1 LGHDT and CDR2 YNNKEL (reference sequence). Trimming cost V 3 bases and J 9 bases, with 9 bases left between them. The CDR3 sequence is 11 residues long. DNA for the CDR3: TGTGCCAGCAGCCAGGACAGTACGCAGTACTTC. Its protein product is CASSQDSTQYF.

This clonotype has at least ten counts. The J gene is TRBJ1-5, the V gene TRBV30; TRBD1 is a possible D gene (6 bases). V dropped 1 base and J dropped 0 bases, with 16 bases sitting between them. The CDR3 has 17 residues. Germline assignment: CDR1 GTSNPN and CDR2 SVGIG (reference sequence). In DNA form, the CDR3 reads TGTGCCTGGAGTGGAAAACAGGAAGGGGGTAGCAATCAGCCCCAGCATTTT. Its translation is CAWSGKQEGGSNQPQHF.

The sample holds a few counts of this clonotype. The CDR3 sequence is CASSLLRDASPLHF. CDR3 sequence (DNA): TGTGCCAGCAGCCTGCTCCGGGACGCATCACCCCTCCACTTT. The V and J genes are TRBV7-2 and TRBJ1-6, with D possibly TRBD1 on 5 matching bases. CDR3 size: 14 residues. Germline lookup yields CDR1 SGHTA and CDR2 FQGNSA. The V gene lost 5 bases and the J gene lost 10 bases, with 15 bases spanning the gap.

The table lists this clonotype with many counts. The genes are TRBV7-2 and TRBJ2-7; TRBD2 agrees at 9 bases. V was clipped by 5 bases and J by 6 bases; unmatched bases: 11. The CDR3 consists of 15 residues. Germline CDR1 reads SGHTA; CDR2 reads FQGNSA. CDR3 amino acids: CASSMNSGSSSEQYF. Here the CDR3 DNA reads TGTGCCAGCAGCATGAATAGCGGGAGTTCGTCCGAGCAGTACTTC.

CDR3 nucleotides: TGCGCCAGCAGCCATTCAAAGGGCGGGGCGGCAAGTTACAATGAGCAGTTCTTC. Its translation: CASSHSKGGAASYNEQFF. V gene TRBV4-1 combines with J gene TRBJ2-1, with D possibly matching TRBD2 (6 bases). Trimming pared 3 bases from V and 4 bases from J, leaving 22 bases between. Germline V gene sequence: CDR1 MGHRA, CDR2 YSYEKL. The CDR3 is made up of 18 amino acids.

The V gene is TRBV28, the J gene TRBJ1-5; 12 bases are shared with TRBD1. V lost 5 bases, J lost 7 bases, and 9 bases stayed unmatched. The germline V gene has CDR1 MDHEN and CDR2 SYDVKM. The CDR3 consists of 16 residues. The CDR3 sequence is CASSPTGTGGEQPQHF. The CDR3 DNA reads TGTGCCAGCAGTCCCACCGGGACAGGGGGCGAGCAGCCCCAGCATTTT. Filled out from reference TRBV28 and TRBJ1-5, the complete variable domain reads DVKVTQSSRYLVKRTGEKVFLECVQDMDHENMFWYRQDPGLGLRLIYFSYDVKMKEKGDIPEGYSVSREKKERFSLILESASTNQTSMYLCASSPTGTGGEQPQHFGDGTRLSIL.

This clonotype turned up a few times. The chain carries TRBV20-1 and TRBJ2-1; 7 nucleotides match TRBD1. Germline-derived CDR1 and CDR2 are DFQATT and SNEGSKA (reference sequence). The CDR3 consists of 13 residues. Trimming took 6 bases from V and 3 from J; bases not matched to a gene: 5. The chain's CDR3 is CSARGQVYNEQFF. As DNA, the CDR3 is TGCAGTGCCCGAGGACAGGTCTACAATGAGCAGTTCTTC.

This clonotype came up many times. The chain is built from TRBV18 and TRBJ1-4; TRBD1 aligns across 8 bases. Germline V CDR1 and CDR2: KGHSH, LQKENI. Trimming removed 4 bases from V and 7 bases from J; junction bases left unmatched: 5. CDR3 length: 14 amino acids. The CDR3 region is CASSHDRGGEKLFF. The CDR3 nucleotides read TGTGCCAGCTCACATGACAGGGGAGGTGAAAAACTGTTTTTT.

The chain joins TRBV28 to TRBJ1-5; maybe TRBD1 (5 bases). The V end was cut by 6 bases, the J end by 5 bases, with 11 bases between. Germline lookup yields CDR1 MDHEN and CDR2 SYDVKM. CDR3 length equals 13 residues. CDR3 DNA sequence: TGTGCCAGCAGGGGACCAAACTATCAGCCCCAGCATTTT. This codes for CASRGPNYQPQHF.

This clonotype has at least ten counts. V is TRBV6-1 and J is TRBJ2-7; D unresolved. CDR1 and CDR2 (germline): MNHNS, SASEGT. The V end lost 3 bases, the J end lost 6 bases, and 18 bases lay between the germline ends. This CDR3 is 15 amino acids long. CDR3 sequence (DNA): TGTGCCAGCAGTGAGGAAGGCTTACCTCTGGGCGAGCAGTACTTC. It translates to CASSEEGLPLGEQYF.

This chain connects TRBV28 to TRBJ2-3; D unclear. The V end lost 3 bases, the J end lost 3 bases, and 7 bases lay between the germline ends. The germline CDR1 and CDR2 sequences are MDHEN and SYDVKM. The CDR3 is 13 residues long. This chain's CDR3 is CASSLGYTDTQYF. CDR3 DNA sequence: TGTGCCAGCAGTTTGGGCTATACAGATACGCAGTATTTT.

About this clonotype: A much larger clone lies a single base off, so this may be a read error. The chain employs TRBV12-3 or TRBV12-4 and TRBJ1-6, with 8 positions matching TRBD1. The V and J ends lost 6 bases and 5 bases, in that order; junction bases with no gene match: 3. The length of the CDR3 is 14 residues. The CDR3 protein is CASRPDRDNSPLHF. CDR3 DNA: TGTGCCAGCAGACCGGACAGGGATAATTCACCCCTCCACTTT.

Many counts were recorded for this clonotype. The genes are TRBV28 and TRBJ1-5, with D uncertain. CDR1 and CDR2 from the germline V gene are MDHEN and SYDVKM. This CDR3 spans 14 amino acids. V lost 6 bases and J 3 bases, leaving 12 bases between the germline ends. Here the CDR3 DNA reads TGTGCCAGCAGGGGAAGGGAGTTCAATCAGCCCCAGCATTTT. Encoded protein: CASRGREFNQPQHF.

This clonotype was counted ten times or more. This chain uses TRBV30 with TRBJ1-2; possibly TRBD1 for D (5 bases). Trimming left V 0 bases short and J 13 bases short, with 12 bases between. The CDR3 totals 11 residues. Per germline, CDR1 GTSNPN and CDR2 SVGIG (reference sequence). The DNA of the CDR3 is TGTGCCTGGAGTGTCGGTCTGGACATCACCTTC. It translates to CAWSVGLDITF.

The chain employs TRBV7-6 and TRBJ2-5, with 14 bases fitting TRBD2. The CDR3 loop spans 17 amino acids. Trimming removed 1 base from V and 2 bases from J; junction bases left unmatched: 3. Germline lookup yields CDR1 SGHVS and CDR2 FNYEAQ. The CDR3 reads CASSLDRTSGRQETQYF. CDR3 DNA sequence: TGTGCCAGCAGCTTAGACCGGACTAGCGGGAGGCAAGAGACCCAGTACTTC.

This clonotype came up a few times. The chain uses TRBV9 and TRBJ2-7; 11 bases are shared with TRBD1. This CDR3 is 13 amino acids long. CDR1 and CDR2 from the germline V gene are SGDLS and YYNGEE. V trimming: 7 bases; J trimming: 3 bases; junction bases outside the gene matches: 3. The CDR3 region is CASGGTGGYEQYF. CDR3 nucleotides: TGTGCCAGCGGAGGGACAGGGGGCTACGAGCAGTACTTC.

A remark on this clonotype: With a much larger clone just one base away, this may be a read error. CDR3 DNA: TGCGCCAGCAGCTTACCGGGAGCCCCTACATCTTACAATGAGCAGTACTTC. Amino acids: CASSLPGAPTSYNEQYF. The chain is built from TRBV5-1 and TRBJ2-7; TRBD2 is a possible D gene (6 bases). V was clipped by 2 bases and J by 7 bases, with 25 bases between them. Germline V lookup: CDR1 SGHRS, CDR2 YFSETQ. The CDR3 spans 17 residues. The full variable domain, completed using reference TRBV5-1 and TRBJ2-7, is KAGVTQTPRYLIKTRGQQVTLSCSPISGHRSVSWYQQTPGQGLQFLFEYFSETQRNKGNFPGRFSGRQFSNSRSEMNVSTLELGDSALYLCASSLPGAPTSYNEQYFGPGTRLTVT.

Concerning this clonotype itself: This may be a read error, as it is one base from a much larger clone. Because it lacks the conserved phenylalanine or tryptophan at the end, this CDR3 is likely a read error. This chain joins TRBV5-4 and TRBJ1-1, with 9 bases identical to TRBD1. The ends lost 0 bases at V and 6 bases at J; junction bases unmatched: 3. The CDR3 totals 14 residues. CDR1 SGHNT and CDR2 YYREEE come from the germline V gene (reference sequence). For the CDR3, the DNA is TGTGCCAGCAGCTTGGCGGGGACAGGGTCTGAAGCTTTCCTT. This sequence encodes CASSLAGTGSEAFL.

This clonotype has at least ten counts. J is TRBJ2-7 and V is TRBV6-5; D might be TRBD1 or TRBD2, each matching 6 bases. Deletions cut 1 base from V and 5 bases from J, with 15 bases between. The CDR3 is 15 residues long. The germline V gene has CDR1 MNHEY and CDR2 SVGAGI. DNA of the CDR3: TGTGCCAGCAGTTACTTGGGGGCAGGAGGGGACGAGCAGTACTTC. It encodes CASSYLGAGGDEQYF.

A remark on this clonotype: This clone may be a read error of a much larger clone one base away. The chain is built from TRBV12-3 or TRBV12-4 and TRBJ1-5; no clear D gene. The CDR3 runs 11 residues. CDR3 sequence: CASSLFGYQRF. CDR3 nucleotide sequence: TGTGCCAGCAGTTTGTTTGGATATCAGCGTTTT.

In this sample, this clonotype turned up many times. J is TRBJ2-1 and V is TRBV6-2 or TRBV6-3; 7 nucleotides match TRBD2. The CDR3 runs to 16 residues. Germline CDR1 is MNHEY and CDR2 is SVGEGT. V lost 4 bases to trimming and J lost 0 bases; unmatched junction nucleotides: 6. The DNA of the CDR3 is TGTGCCAGCAGTTGGCGCGGGGGACTCTCCTACAATGAGCAGTTCTTC. Translating gives CASSWRGGLSYNEQFF.

There are a few counts of this clonotype. This rearrangement joins TRBV19 to TRBJ2-1; 7 nucleotides agree with TRBD2. V shed 2 bases and J 0 bases; nucleotides not matched to a gene: 7. The length of the CDR3 is 17 residues. CDR1 and CDR2 (germline): LNHDA, SQIVND (reference sequence). The DNA for the CDR3 is TGTGCCAGTAGTATATTCCTAGCGGCTAGCTCCTACAATGAGCAGTTCTTC. This gives the protein CASSIFLAASSYNEQFF.

The table lists this clonotype with many counts. J is TRBJ2-5 and V is TRBV30, with D hard to call. V lost 5 bases, J lost 5 bases, and 12 bases lay in between. The CDR3 runs to 12 residues. Germline V gene sequence: CDR1 GTSNPN, CDR2 SVGIG (reference sequence). This CDR3 reads CAWSETPETQYF. The CDR3 DNA reads TGTGCCTGGTCCGAGACGCCTGAGACCCAGTACTTC.

This clonotype was counted between two and nine times. The chain combines TRBV7-2 with TRBJ1-5; tentatively, D is TRBD1 (5 bases). The length of the CDR3 is 14 residues. Germline V CDR1 and CDR2: SGHTA, FQGNSA. Trimming removed 1 base at V and 3 bases at J, with 7 bases between. The DNA of the CDR3 is TGTGCCAGCAGCTTAGTACAGGCCAATCAGCCCCAGCATTTT. Its protein product is CASSLVQANQPQHF.

This clonotype was detected ten times or more. The chain uses TRBV11-2 and TRBJ1-1, with a weak D call TRBD1 (5 bases). Germline CDR1 reads SGHAT; CDR2 reads FQNNGV. The CDR3 length is 15 residues. Trimming cost V 1 base and J 0 bases, with 9 bases left between them. The CDR3 region has the DNA TGTGCCAGCAGCTTAGCCGGACAATTGAACACTGAAGCTTTCTTT. This gives the protein CASSLAGQLNTEAFF.

This clonotype has just a few counts. The gene calls are TRBV7-9 and TRBJ2-4; 8 nucleotides match TRBD1. Germline-derived CDR1 and CDR2 are SEHNR and FQNEAQ (reference sequence). The J segment lost 7 bases and the V segment lost 4 bases, leaving 3 bases of the junction unmatched. This CDR3 has 13 amino acids. The CDR3 bases are TGTGCCAGCAGCTCCACAGGGGGGAACATTCAGTACTTC. Encoded protein: CASSSTGGNIQYF. Together with reference TRBV7-9 and TRBJ2-4, the CDR3 gives the full variable domain: DTGVSQNPRHKITKRGQNVTFRCDPISEHNRLYWYRQTLGQGPEFLTYFQNEAQLEKSRLLSDRFSAERPKGSFSTLEIQRTEQGDSAMYLCASSSTGGNIQYFGAGTRLSVL.

This clonotype was counted many times. The rearrangement links TRBV3-1 to TRBJ1-2; no clear D. Trimming cost V 3 bases and J 2 bases, with 7 bases left between them. The length of the CDR3 is 13 residues. Germline loops: CDR1 LGHDT, CDR2 YNNKEL (reference sequence). For the CDR3, the DNA is TGTGCCAGCAGCCATCGTGCCAACTATGGCTACACCTTC. The encoded protein is CASSHRANYGYTF.

This clonotype has only a few counts. The genes are TRBV27 and TRBJ1-2; D not resolved. The CDR3 covers 13 residues. In germline, CDR1 is MNHEY, CDR2 SMNVEV (reference sequence). V shed 5 bases and J shed 5 bases, with 12 bases lying between them. This chain's CDR3 is CASSGVPGYGYTF. CDR3 sequence (DNA): TGTGCCAGCAGTGGGGTTCCGGGGTATGGCTACACCTTC.

The rearrangement joins TRBV6-1 to TRBJ2-1; 14 bases align to TRBD2. Germline V gives CDR1 MNHNS, CDR2 SASEGT. This CDR3 spans 17 amino acids. Trimming removed 6 bases from V and 4 bases from J; junction bases left unmatched: 8. The CDR3 bases are TGTGCCAGCAGCAGAGGGACTAGCGGGAGCGGTTACAATGAGCAGTTCTTC. This gives the protein CASSRGTSGSGYNEQFF.